The subject of this entry is one T cell receptor (beta chain). Germline-derived CDR1 and CDR2 are SGHRS and YFSETQ. The CDR3 length is 18 residues. V was cut by 0 bases and J by 1 base, with 17 bases left in between. The sample comes from a study of blood T cell repertoires in COVID-19. The overall study: In each case, the material was cDNA or gDNA derived from T cells, B-cell-depleted T cells, or PBMCs.

Generated by immunoSEQ multiplex PCR, the TCRdb table keeps only in-frame clones and is missing some. This sample yields roughly 100,000 clones, of which approximately 86% are seen a single time; approximately 5.4% belongs to the top ten. The chain joins TRBV5-1 to TRBJ1-3; TRBD1 might be the D (6 bases). Sample: peripheral blood. This clonotype was obtained from a woman between 45 and 60 years old with COVID-19, enrolled during active disease. The CDR3 DNA follows: TGCGCCAGCAGCTTGGGGGTCCTGACAGGATATTCTGGAAACACCATATATTTT. Translated: CASSLGVLTGYSGNTIYF.